The rows below give T cell receptor beta chains drawn from one sample of a study of blood T cell repertoires in COVID-19. Clones were read by immunoSEQ multiplex PCR, and TCRdb kept only the in-frame ones, dropping some. Here the sample spans 200,000 to 250,000 clones, 80% to 90% being singletons. The specimen was PBMCs or T cells enriched from blood (not recorded which). The receptors were gathered from a man aged 40-49 years who had recovered from COVID-19. CDR3s include the opening cysteine and the closing phenylalanine or tryptophan. Each record gives: D gene, V gene, clone size, J gene, CDR3 DNA, CDR3 protein. D genes are given only for firm matches. Where a row states a size, it is once, few, many or the class of an expanded clone; other rows omit it.

>TRBD1|TRBV5-5|.|TRBJ2-3
TGTGCCAGCAGCTTAGACAGGGGGCACGCGGTAGTGCAGTATTTT
CASSLDRGHAVVQYF
>TRBD2|TRBV30|.|TRBJ2-7
TGTGCCTGGAGTCCGGGACTAGCCCCCGAGCAGTACTTC
CAWSPGLAPEQYF
>.|TRBV3-1/TRBV3-2|.|TRBJ1-2
TGTGCCAGCAGCCAGGCGCCAAGGGGTTCGGGCTATGGCTACACCTTC
CASSQAPRGSGYGYTF
>.|TRBV6-2/TRBV6-3|once|TRBJ2-2
TGTGCCAGCAGTCGAGAGGAGGACACCGGGGAGCTGTTTTTT
CASSREEDTGELFF
>.|TRBV6-1|.|TRBJ1-5
TGTGCCAGCAGTGATTCGGGTCTTAGTTATAGCAATCAGCCCCAGCATTTT
CASSDSGLSYSNQPQHF
>TRBD2|TRBV27|.|TRBJ2-7
TGTGCCAGCACCCCCGTCGGGACTAGCGGGACCATATCCTACGAGCAGTACTTC
CASTPVGTSGTISYEQYF
>.|TRBV6-4|.|TRBJ1-2
TGTGCCAGCAGTGACTCGGGCGGGGTCCGCGGCTACACCTTC
CASSDSGGVRGYTF
>.|TRBV18|.|TRBJ1-1
TGTGCCAGCTCACTTATACACACCGAGAACACTGAAGCTTTCTTT
CASSLIHTENTEAFF
>.|TRBV5-4|.|TRBJ2-1
TGTGCCAGCAGCTTGAGTAGCTCCTACAATGAGCAGTTCTTC
CASSLSSSYNEQFF
>.|TRBV12-3/TRBV12-4|.|TRBJ2-1
TGTGCCAGCACCAGGACTCGAGGTGATGAGCAGTTCTTC
CASTRTRGDEQFF
>.|TRBV18|.|TRBJ2-2
TGTGCCAGCTCACCGCTCGCGGAGTCGACCGGGGAGCTGTTTTTT
CASSPLAESTGELFF
>.|TRBV4-1|.|TRBJ1-5
TGCGCCAGCAGCCTCCGAGCGGGGGGGCTCAATCAGCCCCAGCATTTT
CASSLRAGGLNQPQHF
>.|TRBV7-2|.|TRBJ2-1
TGTGCCAGCAGCTTAGCTATGGGGGACTCGTATCAAAATGAGCAGTTCTTC
CASSLAMGDSYQNEQFF
>TRBD1|TRBV19|once|TRBJ2-5
TGTGCCAGTAAGCCGGGACAGTGGGGAGAGACCCAGTACTTC
CASKPGQWGETQYF
>.|TRBV7-6|.|TRBJ2-3
TGTGCCAGCAGCTTACAGGGCACAGATACGCAGTATTTT
CASSLQGTDTQYF
>.|TRBV10-3|.|TRBJ2-1
TGTGCCATCAGTGAGAGAGGGGGGGCCCACAATGAGCAGTTCTTC
CAISERGGAHNEQFF
>.|TRBV28|.|TRBJ2-5
TGTGCCAGCAGTTGGTCGGGGACCCAGTACTTC
CASSWSGTQYF
>.|TRBV5-5|.|TRBJ1-2
TGTGCCAGCAGCTTGGATCCAGGGGTTAACTATGGCTACACCTTC
CASSLDPGVNYGYTF
>.|TRBV12-3/TRBV12-4|.|TRBJ2-3
TGTGCCAGCAGTTTCTTAACAGGGGATACGCAGTATTTT
CASSFLTGDTQYF
>.|TRBV19|.|TRBJ1-5
TGTGCCAGTATGTTCGGGTTCGATCAGCCCCAGCATTTT
CASMFGFDQPQHF
>TRBD1|TRBV2|once|TRBJ2-2
TGTGCCAGCAGTGACGGGACAGGGGCCGGGGAGCTGTTTTTT
CASSDGTGAGELFF
>.|TRBV3-1/TRBV3-2|.|TRBJ2-7
TGTGCCAGCAGCCAGGCCCCGGGGGACAGAGGGTACTTC
CASSQAPGDRGYF
>.|TRBV10-3|.|TRBJ2-5
TGTGCCATCAGTGAGGAGGTACAGGGAAGGACCCAGTACTTC
CAISEEVQGRTQYF
>TRBD1|TRBV15|once|TRBJ1-1
TGTGCCACCAGCAGATCGGGACAGTTGAACACTGAAGCTTTCTTT
CATSRSGQLNTEAFF
>.|TRBV7-9|.|TRBJ1-2
TGTGCCAGCACTCTCGCTGGGGGGGGAGACTATGGCTACACCTTC
CASTLAGGGDYGYTF
>TRBD2|TRBV15|.|TRBJ2-7
TGTGCCACCAGCAGAGGAGGGACTAGCGGTTTCTACGAGCAGTACTTC
CATSRGGTSGFYEQYF
>TRBD2|TRBV6-5|.|TRBJ2-1
TGTGCCAGCAGTTTCGGACTAGCGGGAAGTAATGAGCAGTTCTTC
CASSFGLAGSNEQFF
>.|TRBV9|.|TRBJ1-3
TGTGCCAGCAGCGGGACGGGGGGAAACACCATATATTTT
CASSGTGGNTIYF
>TRBD2|TRBV9|.|TRBJ2-7
TGTGCCAGCAGCGTAGCTAGCGGGGCCTGGGAGCAGTACTTC
CASSVASGAWEQYF
>.|TRBV9|once|TRBJ2-3
TGTGCCAGCAACCGCCTAATGAGCACAGATACGCAGTATTTT
CASNRLMSTDTQYF
>.|TRBV6-5|.|TRBJ2-7
TGTGCCAGCAGTCCATCGGGGTCCGACGAGCAGTACTTC
CASSPSGSDEQYF
>.|TRBV18|.|TRBJ1-1
TGTGCCAGCTCACCGGGCGACGGCAGGTCGACTGAAGCTTTCTTT
CASSPGDGRSTEAFF
>.|TRBV25-1|.|TRBJ2-5
TGTGCCAGCAGTAACAGACAGTTCCAAGAGACCCAGTACTTC
CASSNRQFQETQYF
>.|TRBV5-4|.|TRBJ2-7
TGTGCCAGCAGCCCCCTGCGAGGGGAGCAGTACTTC
CASSPLRGEQYF
>.|TRBV7-6|.|TRBJ2-1
TGTGCCAGCAGCTTATTTAACAATGAGCAGTTCTTC
CASSLFNNEQFF
>.|TRBV19|.|TRBJ1-5
TGTGCCATCGCGGACTCGGCTCTTAATCAGCCCCAGCATTTT
CAIADSALNQPQHF
>.|TRBV27|.|TRBJ1-1
TGTGCCAGCAGGTATATAACAGGGCAGAACACTGAAGCTTTCTTT
CASRYITGQNTEAFF
>.|TRBV5-1|once|TRBJ2-2
TGCGCCAGCAGCTTGGATTTGGGGGGAACCGGGGAGCTGTTTTTT
CASSLDLGGTGELFF
>.|TRBV3-1/TRBV3-2|.|TRBJ1-1
TGTGCCAGCAGCCAAATAACAGGGAACACTGAAGCTTTCTTT
CASSQITGNTEAFF
>TRBD2|TRBV5-1|.|TRBJ2-5
TGCGCCAGCAGCTCGGGGGGGAGTCTGGAGACCCAGTACTTC
CASSSGGSLETQYF
>TRBD1|TRBV6-2/TRBV6-3|.|TRBJ1-1
TGTGCCAGCAGTTACTTTCTCCACAGGGGGCGGACCACTGAAGCTTTCTTT
CASSYFLHRGRTTEAFF
>.|TRBV29-1|once|TRBJ1-1
TGCAGCGTTGAAGTGGCGGGATCTGAAGCTTTCTTT
CSVEVAGSEAFF
>TRBD1|TRBV5-1|.|TRBJ1-2
TGCGCCAGCAGCTCATCCCCTACAGGGGACTACTATGGCTACACCTTC
CASSSSPTGDYYGYTF
>.|TRBV3-1/TRBV3-2|.|TRBJ2-7
TGTGCCAGCAACAACGGACATGGCGAGCAGTACTTC
CASNNGHGEQYF
>.|TRBV4-2|.|TRBJ1-5
TGTGCCAGCAGCCAAGATGGCGGGGGGGGAAGGCAGCCCCAGCATTTT
CASSQDGGGGRQPQHF
>TRBD1|TRBV27|.|TRBJ1-1
TGTGCCAGCAGTTTAAGGGGTGGGGACAGTGGGGGGAACACTGAAGCTTTCTTT
CASSLRGGDSGGNTEAFF